What follows are 26 T cell receptor beta chains derived from one specimen sequenced in a study of T cells in Graves' hyperthyroidism and ophthalmopathy. TCR beta CDR3 region amplification was performed from RNA transcripts. With the HTBI primer set, the TCR CDR3 went through a first round of RT-PCR. TCRdb re-analysed the multiplex PCR reads in MiXCR, keeping a single row per CDR3 protein. The sample has some 440,000 distinct CDR3 sequences; about 15% are singletons. The specimen was blood. Source of these receptors: a woman aged 18-29 years with Graves' hyperthyroidism.

This clonotype came up many times. V usage is TRBV12-3 or TRBV12-4 and J usage is TRBJ1-6; D unresolved. V was shortened by 1 base and J by 9 bases, with 7 bases between the two germline ends. The CDR3 is made up of 13 amino acids. The CDR3 DNA follows: TGTGCCAGCAGTTTAGATGGGCGTTCACCCCTCCACTTT. Its protein is CASSLDGRSPLHF.

This chain links TRBV11-2 with TRBJ2-1; possibly TRBD1 or TRBD2 for D (5 bases each). Germline-derived CDR1 and CDR2 are SGHAT and FQNNGV. CDR3 length: 14 residues. Trimming cost V 0 bases and J 7 bases, with 10 bases left between them. DNA for the CDR3: TGTGCCAGCAGCTTAGATGGGGGATTTAATGAGCAGTTCTTC. Amino acids: CASSLDGGFNEQFF.

The genes are TRBV5-6 and TRBJ2-1, with TRBD2 matching 9 bases. The V gene's germline CDR1 is SGHDT and CDR2 YYEEEE. The CDR3 covers 17 residues. Unmatched junction bases numbered 8, after V lost 1 base and J lost 3 bases. CDR3 sequence: CASSLMREGHGYNEQFF. CDR3 DNA sequence: TGTGCCAGCAGCTTGATGCGGGAGGGCCACGGCTACAATGAGCAGTTCTTC.

As concerns this clonotype: This clone may be a read error of a much larger clone one base away. The gene calls are TRBV20-1 and TRBJ2-7; TRBD1 aligns across 7 bases. The germline gives CDR1 DFQATT, CDR2 SNEGSKA (reference sequence). This CDR3 comprises 15 residues. V gave up 0 bases and J gave up 3 bases; unmatched junction bases: 8. The CDR3 sequence: CSARESETGRYEQYF. CDR3 DNA: TGCAGTGCTAGAGAGTCCGAGACAGGGCGCTACGAGCAGTACTTC.

The chain uses TRBV5-6 and TRBJ2-1; the D call may be TRBD1 or TRBD2 (5 bases each). The germline V and J ends were trimmed by 2 bases and 12 bases, with 12 bases remaining between them. The CDR3 has 12 amino acids. CDR1 and CDR2 from the germline V gene are SGHDT and YYEEEE. In DNA form, the CDR3 reads TGTGCCAGCAGCTTAAGAGCTGGGGGGCAGTTCTTC. Its translation: CASSLRAGGQFF.

This clonotype was recorded many times. This chain uses TRBV19 with TRBJ1-2; 8 nucleotides align to TRBD1. Germline trimming cut 9 bases from V and 4 bases from J; bases unmatched to any gene: 4. Germline CDR1 and CDR2: LNHDA and SQIVND (reference sequence). This CDR3 is 12 amino acids long. CDR3: CASRGQVYGYTF. CDR3 sequence (DNA): TGTGCCAGCCGGGGACAGGTCTATGGCTACACCTTC.

This clonotype was detected many times. This chain connects TRBV15 to TRBJ1-5; 8 bases match TRBD1. The germline gives CDR1 LNHNV, CDR2 YYDKDF (reference sequence). This CDR3 has 15 residues. The J segment lost 6 bases and the V segment lost 8 bases, leaving 12 bases of the junction unmatched. Written as DNA, the CDR3 is TGTGCCACCTCTCTCGGACAGGGTCGGATTCAGCCCCAGCATTTT. It codes for CATSLGQGRIQPQHF. The full variable domain, rest sourced from reference TRBV15 and TRBJ1-5, is DAMVIQNPRYQVTQFGKPVTLSCSQTLNHNVMYWYQQKSSQAPKLLFHYYDKDFNNEADTPDNFQSRRPNTSFCFLDIRSPGLGDTAMYLCATSLGQGRIQPQHFGDGTRLSIL.

There are many counts of this clonotype. The chain is built from TRBV5-1 and TRBJ1-3; D may be TRBD1 (6 bases). Germline CDR1 reads SGHRS; CDR2 reads YFSETQ. Between the trimmed V and J ends, which lost 4 bases and 6 bases, there was a span of 11 bases. The CDR3 has 13 residues. CDR3 region: CASSPSGENTIYF. As DNA, the CDR3 is TGCGCCAGCAGCCCCTCAGGGGAAAACACCATATATTTT.

The chain recombines TRBV19 with TRBJ1-1, with 10 positions matching TRBD1. Per germline, CDR1 LNHDA and CDR2 SQIVND (reference sequence). Trimming cost V 3 bases and J 13 bases; bases outside gene matches: 8. This CDR3 region has 13 residues. The CDR3 DNA is TGTGCCAGTAGTATTGGACAGGGGGAGTGGGGTTTCTTT. Translating it yields CASSIGQGEWGFF.

This clonotype was recorded at least ten times. The chain uses TRBV4-1 and TRBJ1-6; D unresolved. CDR3 length equals 13 residues. V was shortened by 0 bases and J by 14 bases, with 11 bases between the two germline ends. Germline V gene data show CDR1 as MGHRA and CDR2 as YSYEKL. This chain's CDR3 is CASSQELPPALHF. CDR3 nucleotide sequence: TGCGCCAGCAGCCAAGAGCTTCCCCCGGCCCTCCACTTT.

This clonotype has at least ten counts. The genes are TRBV6-1 and TRBJ1-2; 7 bases fit TRBD1. The CDR3 loop spans 17 amino acids. V was clipped by 6 bases and J by 6 bases; unmatched bases: 19. The V gene's germline CDR1 is MNHNS and CDR2 SASEGT. CDR3 sequence reads: CASRPGGTEGLMHGYTF. CDR3 nucleotide sequence: TGTGCCAGCAGGCCCGGGGGGACAGAGGGCTTAATGCATGGCTACACCTTC.

This clonotype was recorded at least ten times. This chain connects TRBV10-3 to TRBJ1-2; the match to TRBD1 covers 7 bases. The CDR3 has 15 amino acids. Unmatched junction bases numbered 6, after V lost 5 bases and J lost 0 bases. Germline V gene data show CDR1 as ENHRY and CDR2 as SYGVKD. Here the CDR3 DNA reads TGTGCCATCAGTCAAGACAGGGAGACTAACTATGGCTACACCTTC. Its protein is CAISQDRETNYGYTF.

The genes are TRBV19 and TRBJ2-7, with TRBD1 as a possible D gene (6 bases). The germline V gene encodes CDR1 LNHDA and CDR2 SQIVND (reference sequence). Trimming left V 4 bases short and J 3 bases short, with 19 bases between. The CDR3 contains 16 residues. CDR3 bases: TGTGCCAGTAGTAAGGGCGCCGGGACATCCCTCTACGAGCAGTACTTC. Encoded protein: CASSKGAGTSLYEQYF.

This clonotype was seen many times. The chain combines TRBV30 with TRBJ2-4; TRBD2 might be the D (6 bases). The CDR3 length is 14 residues. Germline V gene lookup returns CDR1 GTSNPN and CDR2 SVGIG (reference sequence). The ends were cut back, 4 bases at V and 2 bases at J, with 12 bases in the middle. Here the CDR3 DNA reads TGTGCCTGGAACTTGGGGGGAACCAAAAACATTCAGTACTTC. It translates to CAWNLGGTKNIQYF. Combining the CDR3 with reference TRBV30 and TRBJ2-4 gives the whole variable domain SQTIHQWPATLVQPVGSPLSLECTVEGTSNPNLYWYRQAAGRGLQLLFYSVGIGQISSEVPQNLSASRPQDRQFILSSKKLLLSDSGFYLCAWNLGGTKNIQYFGAGTRLSVL.

The chain joins TRBV6-1 to TRBJ1-4; D remains unclear. V lost 5 bases, J lost 6 bases, and 13 bases lay in between. The length of the CDR3 is 14 residues. Per the germline V gene, CDR1 is MNHNS and CDR2 is SASEGT. The CDR3 DNA sequence: TGTGCCAGCAGTCGGACGGCCGCCTATGAAAAACTGTTTTTT. Encoded protein: CASSRTAAYEKLFF.

This clonotype was found many times. This rearrangement joins TRBV6-5 to TRBJ1-3; the D is unclear. The CDR3 totals 14 residues. Germline assignment: CDR1 MNHEY and CDR2 SVGAGI. Between the trimmed V and J ends, which lost 2 bases and 4 bases, there was a span of 9 bases. The CDR3 bases are TGTGCCAGCAGTTACGGGCCAGGCGGAAACACCATATATTTT. Its translation is CASSYGPGGNTIYF.

The rearrangement joins TRBV18 to TRBJ1-1; unclear D gene. From germline, CDR1 is KGHSH and CDR2 LQKENI. V was shortened by 4 bases and J by 1 base, with 16 bases between the two germline ends. The CDR3 is 16 residues long. Here the CDR3 DNA reads TGTGCCAGCTCACTCCGCATGGTTAGCGCGAACACTGAAGCTTTCTTT. It specifies CASSLRMVSANTEAFF.

This clonotype was seen a few times. The rearrangement uses TRBV19 and TRBJ1-5; the D is unclear. CDR1 and CDR2 (germline): LNHDA, SQIVND (reference sequence). This CDR3 has 15 amino acids. Trimming took off 7 bases at V and 3 bases at J, with 16 bases between the two ends. DNA of the CDR3: TGTGCCAGTACCACTAACCCGGGGTCCAATCAGCCCCAGCATTTT. Translating gives CASTTNPGSNQPQHF. Using reference TRBV19 and TRBJ1-5 for the parts outside the CDR3, the full variable domain is DGGITQSPKYLFRKEGQNVTLSCEQNLNHDAMYWYRQDPGQGLRLIYYSQIVNDFQKGDIAEGYSVSREKKESFPLTVTSAQKNPTAFYLCASTTNPGSNQPQHFGDGTRLSIL.

This clonotype occurred many times. V usage is TRBV2 and J usage is TRBJ2-3; no clear D. The germline V and J ends were trimmed by 5 bases and 5 bases, with 14 bases remaining between them. This CDR3 spans 14 amino acids. Germline CDR1 and CDR2: SNHLY and FYNNEI. The CDR3 loop reads CASSSQLLGDTQYF. CDR3 nucleotides: TGTGCCAGCAGTTCCCAACTACTGGGAGATACGCAGTATTTT.

This clonotype was observed at least ten times. The gene calls are TRBV7-9 and TRBJ2-5, with D unresolved. With 5 bases removed from V and 6 bases from J, the gap between germline ends came to 13 bases. Germline CDR1 reads SEHNR; CDR2 reads FQNEAQ (reference sequence). CDR3 length: 13 amino acids. The CDR3 here is CASSPGPTQTQYF. In DNA, the CDR3 is TGTGCCAGCAGCCCTGGGCCGACGCAGACCCAGTACTTC.

This sequence joins TRBV12-3 or TRBV12-4 and TRBJ1-6; D is possibly TRBD1 (5 bases). This CDR3 is built from 13 residues. Trimming removed 5 bases from V and 11 bases from J, with 13 bases in between. CDR3 protein: CASSHGGGTPLHF. The DNA for the CDR3 is TGTGCCAGCAGTCACGGGGGGGGAACACCCCTCCACTTT.

Many counts were recorded for this clonotype. This chain joins TRBV19 and TRBJ2-7; no clear D gene. Germline CDR1 reads LNHDA; CDR2 reads SQIVND (reference sequence). CDR3 length: 13 amino acids. Trimming took off 1 base at V and 0 bases at J, with 4 bases between the two ends. Here the CDR3 DNA reads TGTGCCAGTAGTATAGGGGGCTCCTACGAGCAGTACTTC. Protein sequence: CASSIGGSYEQYF. Together with reference TRBV19 and TRBJ2-7, the CDR3 gives the full variable domain: DGGITQSPKYLFRKEGQNVTLSCEQNLNHDAMYWYRQDPGQGLRLIYYSQIVNDFQKGDIAEGYSVSREKKESFPLTVTSAQKNPTAFYLCASSIGGSYEQYFGPGTRLTVT.

There are a few counts of this clonotype. J is TRBJ1-5 and V is TRBV28; D is ambiguous. V dropped 3 bases and J dropped 3 bases, with 12 bases sitting between them. The germline CDR1 and CDR2 sequences are MDHEN and SYDVKM. CDR3 size: 15 residues. The DNA of the CDR3 is TGTGCCAGCAGTTTCGAGGGAAAAAACAATCAGCCCCAGCATTTT. Translating it yields CASSFEGKNNQPQHF.

This rearrangement joins TRBV20-1 to TRBJ2-3; TRBD2 might be the D (5 bases). The CDR3 length is 13 residues. Trimming took 3 bases from V and 3 from J, leaving 10 bases between them. Germline V gene sequence: CDR1 DFQATT, CDR2 SNEGSKA (reference sequence). This chain's CDR3 is CSASDSGTDTQYF. The CDR3 DNA is TGCAGTGCTAGTGACTCGGGGACAGATACGCAGTATTTT.

This clonotype was recorded a few times. This rearrangement joins TRBV6-2 or TRBV6-3 to TRBJ1-2; 8 bases align to TRBD1. The germline V gene has CDR1 MNHEY and CDR2 SVGEGT. The CDR3 contains 14 residues. V shed 6 bases, J shed 5 bases, and the junction held 8 bases outside the gene matches. The CDR3 region has the DNA TGTGCCAGCAGACCGGGACAGGTCGAGTATGGCTACACCTTC. This translates into CASRPGQVEYGYTF.

This clonotype was recorded many times. J is TRBJ2-7 and V is TRBV4-1; 9 positions agree with TRBD2. V gave up 3 bases and J gave up 4 bases; unmatched junction bases: 16. CDR1 and CDR2 from the germline V gene are MGHRA and YSYEKL. The CDR3 covers 18 residues. This CDR3 is CASSQTTPGGGDAYEQYF. Here the CDR3 DNA reads TGCGCCAGCAGCCAGACGACGCCGGGCGGGGGGGACGCTTACGAGCAGTACTTC.